What follows are 32 T cell receptor beta chains derived from one specimen sequenced in a study of blood T cells in healthy people across ages. For the second PCR, which ran for roughly 6 to 12 cycles, a sample-barcoded 5' primer and a J-beta primer mix were used. TCRdb reprocessed the 5' RACE reads with MiXCR, giving one entry per CDR3 protein. The repertoire holds roughly 680,000 distinct CDR3 sequences, with 52% as singletons. Specimen: blood. The receptors derive from a woman at least 80 years old in good health.

The rearrangement links TRBV10-3 to TRBJ2-3; 11 bases align to TRBD1. With 8 bases clipped from V and 3 bases from J, the junction kept 7 bases outside the gene matches. In germline, CDR1 is ENHRY, CDR2 SYGVKD. The CDR3 has 15 amino acids. CDR3 DNA: TGTGCCATCGCCGGGACAGGGGGTCTAACAGATACGCAGTATTTT. This sequence encodes CAIAGTGGLTDTQYF.

Comments on this clonotype: This could be a read error, since a much larger clone is one nucleotide away. This chain uses TRBV20-1 with TRBJ2-3, with a weak D call TRBD1 (5 bases). In germline, CDR1 is DFQATT, CDR2 SNEGSKA (reference sequence). The CDR3 totals 13 residues. For the CDR3, the DNA is TGCAGTGCTAGACGCGACAGCATAGATACGCAGTATTTT. It yields the protein CSARRDSIDTQYF.

This clonotype has at least ten counts. The genes are TRBV29-1 and TRBJ2-1; D is ambiguous. The CDR3 is 12 residues long. Germline assignment: CDR1 SQVTM and CDR2 ANQGSEA. Trimming took off 4 bases at V and 10 bases at J, with 14 bases between the two ends. The CDR3 loop reads CSVAEPNPEQFF. The CDR3 coding sequence is TGCAGCGTTGCGGAGCCAAACCCGGAGCAGTTCTTC.

This clonotype occurred once. V and J are TRBV6-5 and TRBJ1-4, with 7 bases aligning to TRBD1. The length of the CDR3 is 14 residues. After removal of 4 bases from V and 7 bases from J, the junction contained 6 bases not matched to a gene. Germline-derived CDR1 and CDR2 are MNHEY and SVGAGI. DNA for the CDR3: TGTGCCAGCAGTTGGACAGGTTTCTCTGAAAAACTGTTTTTT. As protein: CASSWTGFSEKLFF.

V gene TRBV2 combines with J gene TRBJ2-5; D not resolved. Looked up from germline, CDR1 is SNHLY and CDR2 is FYNNEI. V gave up 1 base and J gave up 4 bases, with 7 bases separating them. The CDR3 loop spans 13 amino acids. CDR3 bases: TGTGCCAGCAGTGAAGTTCCCCGAGAGACCCAGTACTTC. This encodes CASSEVPRETQYF.

This chain joins TRBV27 and TRBJ2-5; D is uncertain. Germline values: CDR1 MNHEY, CDR2 SMNVEV (reference sequence). V shed 5 bases and J shed 0 bases, with 7 bases lying between them. The CDR3 is made up of 13 amino acids. The DNA of the CDR3 is TGTGCCAGCAGTCCCCCGTACCAAGAGACCCAGTACTTC. Translating it yields CASSPPYQETQYF.

This chain joins TRBV9 and TRBJ2-2; D possibly corresponds to TRBD1 (6 bases). V was shortened by 3 bases and J by 1 base, with 16 bases between the two germline ends. The CDR3 has 17 residues. Germline CDR1 and CDR2: SGDLS and YYNGEE. The CDR3 DNA sequence: TGTGCCAGCAGCGCCCGGTCCGGGACACTGAACACCGGGGAGCTGTTTTTT. Translated, it gives CASSARSGTLNTGELFF.

The chain carries TRBV6-4 and TRBJ2-1; D is unclear. This CDR3 spans 12 amino acids. The germline V gene has CDR1 MRHNA and CDR2 SNTAGT. Trimming took 6 bases from V and 16 from J, leaving 19 bases between them. The CDR3 DNA sequence: TGTGCCAGCAGCGCTGCTGGCCTATGGCATTTCTTC. This translates into CASSAAGLWHFF.

This clonotype was seen a handful of times. The J gene is TRBJ2-7, the V gene TRBV20-1, with D hard to call. The CDR3 loop spans 16 amino acids. Trimming shortened V by 6 bases and J by 5 bases, and 26 bases separated the two germline ends. The V gene's germline CDR1 is DFQATT and CDR2 SNEGSKA (reference sequence). CDR3 in DNA: TGCAGTGCAGGGTCCCACCCTGATCGCCTCTCGGACGAGCAGTACTTC. Its protein is CSAGSHPDRLSDEQYF.

This clonotype appeared a single time. The chain joins TRBV5-6 to TRBJ1-2; D is unclear. CDR1 and CDR2 from the germline V gene are SGHDT and YYEEEE. The CDR3 has 14 residues. V was cut by 4 bases and J by 0 bases, with 10 bases left in between. CDR3 coding DNA: TGTGCCAGCAGCCCTACCGGACCTAACTATGGCTACACCTTC. This codes for CASSPTGPNYGYTF.

The V gene is TRBV4-1, the J gene TRBJ2-7; D perhaps matches TRBD2 (5 bases). The CDR3 spans 15 residues. Germline assignment: CDR1 MGHRA and CDR2 YSYEKL. V dropped 4 bases and J dropped 0 bases, with 13 bases sitting between them. DNA for the CDR3: TGCGCCAGCAGCCGACTGGACTCGACCTCCTACGAGCAGTACTTC. This sequence encodes CASSRLDSTSYEQYF.

This sequence joins TRBV2 and TRBJ2-7; D call uncertain. Trimming pared 1 base from V and 3 bases from J, leaving 7 bases between. Germline CDR1 is SNHLY and CDR2 is FYNNEI. The CDR3 consists of 13 residues. The DNA of the CDR3 is TGTGCCAGCAGTGAAGGGATGAACTACGAGCAGTACTTC. Translating it yields CASSEGMNYEQYF.

This clonotype came up many times. The chain carries TRBV27 and TRBJ1-1; no definite D call. Looked up from germline, CDR1 is MNHEY and CDR2 is SMNVEV (reference sequence). V gave up 9 bases and J gave up 0 bases, with 17 bases separating them. This CDR3 comprises 15 residues. This CDR3 reads CASHSENGMNTEAFF. DNA of the CDR3: TGTGCCAGTCACTCAGAGAACGGAATGAACACTGAAGCTTTCTTT.

A remark on this clonotype: A much larger clone lies a single base off, so this may be a read error. The genes are TRBV24-1 and TRBJ2-7; 10 nucleotides align to TRBD2. The length of the CDR3 is 14 residues. J was trimmed by 7 bases and V by 4 bases; bases with no gene match: 6. Germline-derived CDR1 and CDR2 are KGHDR and SFDVKD. CDR3 sequence: CATSDLLAGNEQYF. In nucleotides, the CDR3 is TGTGCCACCAGTGACCTACTAGCGGGGAATGAGCAGTACTTC.

Comments on this clonotype: Sequence at one end of the junction differs from germline and may be a read error. This chain connects TRBV12-3 or TRBV12-4 to TRBJ1-6; 7 bases agree with TRBD1. This CDR3 region has 15 residues. In DNA, the CDR3 is TGTGCCGGCAGTCCCCCCGGGACAGCGTATTCACCCCTCCACTTT. Its translation is CAGSPPGTAYSPLHF.

This chain uses TRBV27 with TRBJ2-1; D remains ambiguous. The CDR3 totals 14 residues. Germline CDR1 reads MNHEY; CDR2 reads SMNVEV (reference sequence). The V and J ends lost 3 bases and 5 bases respectively, with 11 bases between them. CDR3 in DNA: TGTGCCAGCAGTTTTCCAACTCGTCACAATGAGCAGTTCTTC. Translating it yields CASSFPTRHNEQFF.

This clonotype was detected ten times or more. CDR3 bases: TGCAGCGTTCGGGATCCAAGGACCGGGCTCTACGAGCAGTACTTC. It encodes CSVRDPRTGLYEQYF. The chain has TRBV29-1 and TRBJ2-7, with a tentative D call TRBD2 (5 bases). V dropped 5 bases and J dropped 3 bases, with 20 bases sitting between them. Germline V lookup: CDR1 SQVTM, CDR2 ANQGSEA. This CDR3 comprises 15 residues.

The chain couples TRBV5-6 to TRBJ1-1, with D unclear. V lost 1 base to trimming and J lost 0 bases, with 13 bases between them. The CDR3 runs to 16 residues. Per the germline V gene, CDR1 is SGHDT and CDR2 is YYEEEE. The DNA of the CDR3 is TGTGCCAGCAGCTTGTTCCGGGCGAACATGAACACTGAAGCTTTCTTT. Protein: CASSLFRANMNTEAFF.

This clonotype was seen a few times. A much larger clonotype is one base distant, so this may be a read error. This chain connects TRBV5-1 to TRBJ2-7; D is uncertain. CDR3 length: 15 residues. The ends were cut back, 0 bases at V and 7 bases at J, with 17 bases in the middle. The germline CDR1 and CDR2 sequences are SGHRS and YFSETQ. The DNA of the CDR3 is TGCGCCAGCAGCTTGGCGGACGGCGGATTATGGGAGCAGTACTTC. This translates into CASSLADGGLWEQYF.

The chain recombines TRBV6-2 or TRBV6-3 with TRBJ2-4, with D perhaps matching TRBD2 (6 bases). V lost 0 bases and J 2 bases, leaving 14 bases between the germline ends. The CDR3 sequence is 17 residues long. Germline loops: CDR1 MNHEY, CDR2 SVGEGT. CDR3 amino acids: CASSYSGGRVSKNIQYF. The CDR3 nucleotides read TGTGCCAGCAGTTACTCCGGGGGACGGGTTTCCAAAAACATTCAGTACTTC.

The chain uses TRBV20-1 and TRBJ2-3; D possibly corresponds to TRBD2 (5 bases). V gave up 3 bases and J gave up 2 bases, with 15 bases separating them. Germline V gene data show CDR1 as DFQATT and CDR2 as SNEGSKA (reference sequence). The CDR3 has 15 amino acids. CDR3 protein: CSASPASPSTDTQYF. In nucleotides, the CDR3 is TGCAGTGCTAGCCCGGCTAGCCCCTCCACAGATACGCAGTATTTT.

This rearrangement joins TRBV5-1 to TRBJ2-2; 9 bases line up with TRBD2. The CDR3 runs to 16 residues. Looked up from germline, CDR1 is SGHRS and CDR2 is YFSETQ. V lost 3 bases to trimming and J lost 4 bases; unmatched junction nucleotides: 7. The CDR3 nucleotides read TGCGCCAGCAGCTGGGGGACTAGCTCTGGCACCGGGGAGCTGTTTTTT. Amino acid sequence: CASSWGTSSGTGELFF.

This clonotype was found many times. At one boundary the junction diverges from the germline segment, which might be a read error. V gene TRBV28 combines with J gene TRBJ1-5; D is perhaps TRBD1 (6 bases). Germline V gene lookup returns CDR1 MDHEN and CDR2 SYDVKM. The CDR3 covers 15 residues. The CDR3 loop reads CASSSHTGGNQPQHF. The CDR3 DNA follows: TGTGCCAGCAGTAGTCACACGGGGGGCAACCAGCCCCAGCATTTT.

The chain carries TRBV7-3 and TRBJ2-3; 9 nucleotides align to TRBD2. This CDR3 comprises 15 residues. Germline V lookup: CDR1 SGHTA, CDR2 FQGTGA. The trim removed 5 bases at V and 3 bases at J, leaving 6 bases unmatched. CDR3 residues: CASSIAGGPTDTQYF. The CDR3 region has the DNA TGTGCCAGCAGCATCGCGGGGGGGCCAACAGATACGCAGTATTTT.

This clonotype was counted between two and nine times. This sequence joins TRBV20-1 and TRBJ2-3; 13 bases fit TRBD2. J gave up 3 bases and V 5 bases, and 2 bases lay outside the gene matches. Germline loops: CDR1 DFQATT, CDR2 SNEGSKA (reference sequence). The CDR3 extends over 14 amino acids. This CDR3 reads CSAPTSGGTDTQYF. Here the CDR3 DNA reads TGCAGTGCTCCGACTAGCGGGGGGACAGATACGCAGTATTTT.

This clonotype was seen only once. The chain has TRBV20-1 and TRBJ2-1, with 8 bases fitting TRBD2. The CDR3 spans 14 residues. V shed 4 bases, J shed 7 bases, and the junction held 9 bases outside the gene matches. The germline V gene has CDR1 DFQATT and CDR2 SNEGSKA (reference sequence). CDR3 region: CSATSSGSMNEQFF. DNA of the CDR3: TGCAGTGCTACATCGAGCGGGAGCATGAATGAGCAGTTCTTC.

This clonotype was picked up a small number of times. V and J are TRBV13 and TRBJ2-7; D is undetermined. The V end lost 3 bases, the J end lost 12 bases, and 12 bases lay between the germline ends. The CDR3 is 11 residues long. From germline, CDR1 is PRHDT and CDR2 FYEKMQ (reference sequence). Written as DNA, the CDR3 is TGTGCCAGCAGCTTTGGCCGGCGACCGTACTTC. Amino acid sequence: CASSFGRRPYF.

V is TRBV4-3 and J is TRBJ2-4; D remains ambiguous. The DNA end favors TRBJ2-7, so the J call may be wrong. This CDR3 is built from 17 residues. Germline CDR1 and CDR2: LGHNA and YSLEER. The CDR3 loop is CASSQDRVGITFYEQYF. DNA for the CDR3: TGCGCCAGCAGCCAAGATCGGGTGGGAATAACCTTCTACGAGCAGTACTTC.

At least ten counts were recorded for this clonotype. The junction departs from the called germline gene at one end, perhaps through a read error. The gene calls are TRBV5-1 and TRBJ2-7; D gene unclear. The germline gives CDR1 SGHRS, CDR2 YFSETQ. CDR3 size: 13 residues. The CDR3 spells CASSPTTGYEQYF. In nucleotides, the CDR3 is TGTGCCAGCAGCCCCACCACTGGTTACGAGCAGTACTTC.

This rearrangement joins TRBV3-1 to TRBJ2-2; possible D gene TRBD2, 6 bases. The V gene lost 4 bases and the J gene lost 6 bases, with 15 bases spanning the gap. This CDR3 has 15 amino acids. Germline assignment: CDR1 LGHDT and CDR2 YNNKEL (reference sequence). In DNA form, the CDR3 reads TGTGCCAGCAGCCCGCCGGGGGAACTCGCCGGGGAGCTGTTTTTT. It translates to CASSPPGELAGELFF.

The chain has TRBV20-1 and TRBJ2-1; 8 nucleotides align to TRBD2. The CDR3 consists of 16 residues. CDR1 DFQATT and CDR2 SNEGSKA come from the germline V gene (reference sequence). J lost 6 bases, V lost 8 bases, and 18 bases had no gene match. The CDR3: CSSHPQLAGGSNEQFF. For the CDR3, the DNA is TGCAGTTCCCACCCCCAATTGGCGGGAGGAAGCAATGAGCAGTTCTTC.

V is TRBV5-1 and J is TRBJ2-1, with 7 positions matching TRBD2. V was pared by 0 bases and J by 4 bases, with 7 bases of the junction left unmatched. The CDR3 covers 16 residues. Germline loops: CDR1 SGHRS, CDR2 YFSETQ. DNA for the CDR3: TGCGCCAGCAGCTTGGGGCGGGGGTCAGGTTACAATGAGCAGTTCTTC. The encoded protein is CASSLGRGSGYNEQFF. Filled out from reference TRBV5-1 and TRBJ2-1, the complete variable domain reads KAGVTQTPRYLIKTRGQQVTLSCSPISGHRSVSWYQQTPGQGLQFLFEYFSETQRNKGNFPGRFSGRQFSNSRSEMNVSTLELGDSALYLCASSLGRGSGYNEQFFGPGTRLTVL.